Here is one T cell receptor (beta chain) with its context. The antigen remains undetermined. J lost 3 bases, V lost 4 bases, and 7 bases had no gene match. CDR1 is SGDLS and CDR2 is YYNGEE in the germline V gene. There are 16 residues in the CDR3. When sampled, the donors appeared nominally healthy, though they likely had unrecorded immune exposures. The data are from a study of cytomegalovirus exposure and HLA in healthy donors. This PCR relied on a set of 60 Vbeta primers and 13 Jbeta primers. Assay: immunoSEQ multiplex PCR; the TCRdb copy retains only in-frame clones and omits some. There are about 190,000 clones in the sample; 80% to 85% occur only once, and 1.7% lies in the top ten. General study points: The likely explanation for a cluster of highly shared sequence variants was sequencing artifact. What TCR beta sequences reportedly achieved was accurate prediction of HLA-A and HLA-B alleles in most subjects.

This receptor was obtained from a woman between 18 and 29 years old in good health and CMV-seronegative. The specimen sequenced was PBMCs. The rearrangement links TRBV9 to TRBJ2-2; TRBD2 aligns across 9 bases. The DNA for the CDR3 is TGTGCCAGCAGCCCGGGACTAGCTAGGTACACCGGGGAGCTGTTTTTT. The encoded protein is CASSPGLARYTGELFF.